This T cell receptor (beta chain) originates from a study of T cells in women clearing cervical HPV infection. Germline loops: CDR1 SGHVS, CDR2 FNYEAQ. The CDR3 runs 18 residues. V shed 5 bases, J shed 4 bases, and the junction held 17 bases outside the gene matches. Turning to this clone: The read comes to an end 3 residues before the CDR3 does, leaving the germline J gene to fill in the end.

Clones were read by immunoSEQ multiplex PCR, and TCRdb kept only the in-frame ones, dropping some. This sample's table has 25,000 to 35,000 clones. The clonotype was recovered from a woman aged 18 to 75 with a cervical HPV16 infection that either progressed to CIN3+ or cleared (not recorded which). The sample taken for sequencing was blood buffy coat. The J gene is TRBJ2-1, the V gene TRBV7-6; 7 nucleotides match TRBD1. Partial CDR3 DNA: TGTGCCAGCAGCCCCTACGGGACAGACCACAGGAATTACAATGAG. It codes for CASSPYGTDHRNYNE. The entire CDR3 protein reads CASSPYGTDHRNYNEQFF.